This TCR beta chain was observed in a study of shared clonotypes between healthy human individuals. The data were produced by immunoSEQ multiplex PCR, yet TCRdb's version contains in-frame clones alone and is incomplete. The sample consists of about 2.4 million clones, around nine tenths of them appearing once. Concerning this clone itself: Its antigen remains unidentified.

Adult donors, all healthy and HIV-negative, had no recent acute infections or vaccinations. Broader study findings: Sequencing depth was expected to influence donor clonotype sharing.

The CDR3 contains 15 residues. V was pared by 4 bases and J by 7 bases, with 19 bases between. Germline CDR1 MNHEY, CDR2 SMNVEV (reference sequence). Input material: naive CD4+ T cells sorted from blood. As for subset: CD45RA+ positively selected. The sequence derives from a man aged 18 to 35 in good health. The chain is built from TRBV27 and TRBJ1-2; tentatively, D is TRBD1 (6 bases). In nucleotides, the CDR3 is TGTGCCAGCAGTTGGGGGGGAGGGGGACCTAGTGGCTACACCTTC. This codes for CASSWGGGGPSGYTF.